The 3 T cell receptor beta chains below come from one sample, sequenced in a study of blood T cell repertoires in COVID-19 (dated by TCRdb to 2018 to 2021). Library preparation was by the immunoSEQ multiplex PCR assay. This immuneACCESS table, as held by TCRdb, lists in-frame sequences with V and J called but not all clones. Of the missing ones, under half trace to an unresolved V gene in checked studies; the others have no known cause. The sample table holds about 62,000 clones, of which 85% to 90% were seen once. The ten largest clones add up to over 15% of the sample. The sequenced material came from peripheral blood. The receptors originated from a woman aged 60-70 years with COVID-19, enrolled during active disease.

The V call is TRBV9, the J call TRBJ2-1, with TRBD2 identical over 14 bases. In germline, CDR1 is SGDLS, CDR2 YYNGEE. The CDR3 has 18 amino acids. V dropped 0 bases and J dropped 8; count of bases not matched to a gene: 10. The CDR3 nucleotides are TGTGCCAGCAGCGTAGCTAAACCCGGGACTAGCGGGAGCGATGAGCAGTTCTTC. Residues: CASSVAKPGTSGSDEQFF. Complete variable domain (other parts from reference TRBV9 and TRBJ2-1): DSGVTQTPKHLITATGQRVTLRCSPRSGDLSVYWYQQSLDQGLQFLIQYYNGEERAKGNILERFSAQQFPDLHSELNLSSLELGDSALYFCASSVAKPGTSGSDEQFFGPGTRLTVL.

The chain is built from TRBV5-5 and TRBJ1-3, with D perhaps matching TRBD1 (5 bases). The length of the CDR3 is 17 residues. V shed 0 bases and J shed 0 bases, with 13 bases lying between them. The germline V gene has CDR1 SGHKS and CDR2 YYEKEE (reference sequence). CDR3 amino acids: CASSLGAGPFSGNTIYF. The CDR3 DNA is TGTGCCAGCAGCTTGGGGGCAGGGCCTTTCTCTGGAAACACCATATATTTT. Filled out from reference TRBV5-5 and TRBJ1-3, the complete variable domain reads DAGVTQSPTHLIKTRGQQVTLRCSPISGHKSVSWYQQVLGQGPQFIFQYYEKEERGRGNFPDRFSARQFPNYSSELNVNALLLGDSALYLCASSLGAGPFSGNTIYFGEGSWLTVV.

The chain joins TRBV9 to TRBJ2-2; perhaps TRBD1 as D (6 bases). Germline CDR1 and CDR2: SGDLS and YYNGEE. The ends were cut back, 7 bases at V and 3 bases at J, with 10 bases in the middle. The CDR3 is made up of 13 amino acids. The CDR3 loop reads CASWGHHTGELFF. The CDR3 region has the DNA TGTGCCAGCTGGGGACACCACACCGGGGAGCTGTTTTTT.